Following are 11 T cell receptor beta chains from one sample sequenced in a study of T cell clones after liver transplantation. The table came from immunoSEQ multiplex PCR; TCRdb's copy has only in-frame clones and leaves some out. The sample comprises tens of thousands of clones, around four fifths of which are singletons, and roughly 3% rests with the top ten. This material consisted of CD4+ T cells from blood, taken at the 22-month timepoint. These receptors were collected from a human patient who received a liver transplant. The T cells may come from the graft donor.

This rearrangement joins TRBV7-8 to TRBJ1-1; D might be TRBD1 (5 bases). Germline lookup yields CDR1 SGHVS and CDR2 FQNEAQ. This CDR3 region has 18 residues. V lost 5 bases to trimming and J lost 0 bases, with 22 bases between them. CDR3 sequence: CASSPLPRGPVMNTEAFF. CDR3 DNA sequence: TGTGCCAGCAGCCCCCTCCCCCGGGGACCCGTAATGAACACTGAAGCTTTCTTT.

The gene calls are TRBV5-6 and TRBJ2-3; TRBD2 aligns across 10 bases. V shed 0 bases, J shed 6 bases, and the junction held 4 bases outside the gene matches. The CDR3 is 15 amino acids. The germline V gene has CDR1 SGHDT and CDR2 YYEEEE. The CDR3 loop reads CASSLVASGSDTQYF. The CDR3 DNA is TGTGCCAGCAGCTTGGTAGCTAGCGGGAGCGATACGCAGTATTTT.

This chain uses TRBV19 with TRBJ2-1, with 7 bases that match TRBD2. CDR3 size: 16 residues. The germline gives CDR1 LNHDA, CDR2 SQIVND (reference sequence). With 3 bases clipped from V and 0 bases from J, the junction kept 5 bases outside the gene matches. CDR3 bases: TGTGCCAGTAGTATCGGATCGGGAGGCTCCTACAATGAGCAGTTCTTC. Amino acid sequence: CASSIGSGGSYNEQFF.

The genes are TRBV18 and TRBJ1-2; D not certain. Trimming took off 3 bases at V and 0 bases at J, with 14 bases between the two ends. CDR1 and CDR2 (germline): KGHSH, LQKENI. CDR3 length: 16 residues. In DNA form, the CDR3 reads TGTGCCAGCTCACCTTTCACATTCGGGGCTAACTATGGCTACACCTTC. This sequence encodes CASSPFTFGANYGYTF.

This CDR3 reads CASSLITWVGTGELFF. The CDR3 bases are TGTGCCAGCAGCCTTATCACGTGGGTCGGCACCGGGGAGCTGTTTTTT. The chain couples TRBV7-6 to TRBJ2-2; the D is unclear. Germline V gene sequence: CDR1 SGHVS, CDR2 FNYEAQ. The CDR3 length is 16 residues. The germline V and J ends were trimmed by 5 bases and 4 bases, with 17 bases remaining between them.

The chain links TRBV9 to TRBJ2-1, with 12 nucleotides matching TRBD2. J lost 13 bases, V lost 0 bases, and 5 bases had no gene match. The CDR3 has 14 amino acids. The germline CDR1 and CDR2 sequences are SGDLS and YYNGEE. CDR3 nucleotides: TGTGCCAGCAGCGTAGCTACTAGCGGGGGGTCACAGTTCTTC. It encodes CASSVATSGGSQFF.

This chain uses TRBV18 with TRBJ1-5; D is undetermined. V lost 5 bases and J lost 1, with 9 bases in between. CDR1 and CDR2 (germline): KGHSH, LQKENI. The CDR3 totals 14 residues. This chain's CDR3 is CASSSLESNQPQHF. The CDR3 DNA reads as TGTGCCAGCTCAAGCTTGGAGAGCAATCAGCCCCAGCATTTT. The variable domain in full, completed from reference TRBV18 and TRBJ1-5, reads NAGVMQNPRHLVRRRGQEARLRCSPMKGHSHVYWYRQLPEEGLKFMVYLQKENIIDESGMPKERFSAEFPKEGPSILRIQQVVRGDSAAYFCASSSLESNQPQHFGDGTRLSIL.

The genes are TRBV6-6 and TRBJ2-5, with 9 positions matching TRBD2. The junction had 6 bases not matched to a gene; V was cut back by 0 bases and J by 7 bases. The CDR3 length is 15 residues. CDR1 is MNHNY, CDR2 SVGAGI, per germline (reference sequence). As DNA, the CDR3 is TGTGCCAGCAGTTACTCCTGGACTAGCGTCGGGACCCAGTACTTC. Amino acids: CASSYSWTSVGTQYF.

The chain is built from TRBV5-4 and TRBJ1-4; no definite D call. The germline V gene encodes CDR1 SGHNT and CDR2 YYREEE (reference sequence). The CDR3 is 18 amino acids. Trimming removed 3 bases at V and 0 bases at J, with 18 bases between. Here the CDR3 DNA reads TGTGCCAGCAGCTATAACGTCCGAGGGCGCGCAACTAATGAAAAACTGTTTTTT. Translation gives CASSYNVRGRATNEKLFF.

On this clone: Within the sample, other DNA sequences also encode this same CDR3. The genes are TRBV6-5 and TRBJ2-7; D unclear. In germline, CDR1 is MNHEY, CDR2 SVGAGI. V was shortened by 6 bases and J by 6 bases, with 12 bases between the two germline ends. The CDR3 sequence is 12 residues long. CDR3 DNA: TGTGCCAGCAGCCCCGTGTTAGGCGAGCAGTACTTC. Protein sequence: CASSPVLGEQYF.

The chain combines TRBV4-2 with TRBJ1-2; no reliable D call. Germline V gives CDR1 LGHNA, CDR2 YNFKEQ. The ends were cut back, 5 bases at V and 4 bases at J, with 8 bases in the middle. This CDR3 has 12 residues. DNA for the CDR3: TGTGCCAGCAGCGAGAGCTTCTATGGCTACACCTTC. It specifies CASSESFYGYTF.